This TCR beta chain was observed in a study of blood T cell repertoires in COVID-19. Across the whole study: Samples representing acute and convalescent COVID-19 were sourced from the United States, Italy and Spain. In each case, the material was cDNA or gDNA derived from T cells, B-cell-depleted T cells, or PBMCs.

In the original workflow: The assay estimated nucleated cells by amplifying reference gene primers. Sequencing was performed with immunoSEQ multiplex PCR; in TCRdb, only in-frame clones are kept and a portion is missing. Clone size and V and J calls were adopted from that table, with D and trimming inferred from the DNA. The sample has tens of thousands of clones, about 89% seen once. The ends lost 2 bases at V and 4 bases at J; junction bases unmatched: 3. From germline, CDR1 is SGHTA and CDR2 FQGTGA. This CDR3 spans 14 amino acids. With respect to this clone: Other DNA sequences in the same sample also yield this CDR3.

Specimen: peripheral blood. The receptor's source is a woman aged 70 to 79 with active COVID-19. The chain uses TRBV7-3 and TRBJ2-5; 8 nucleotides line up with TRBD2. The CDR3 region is CASSLAGGGETQYF. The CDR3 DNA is TGTGCCAGCAGCTTAGCGGGGGGTGGAGAGACCCAGTACTTC.